This T cell receptor beta chain was captured by sequencing in a study of Ad26.COV2.S vaccination and SARS-CoV-2 variants. Study-wide results and caveats: Participants in the vaccine arm had higher spike-specific TCR breadth; placebo recipients had lower. Vaccinated and placebo-treated recipients had similar non-spike TCR breadth.

Specified treatment: 19 received Ad26.COV2.S at low or high dose, single or two shots; about five received placebo; per-sample allocation not given. Samples came from day 63 after the first vaccine or placebo injection. The administered vaccine (an Ad26 vector) expressed Wuhan-strain SARS-CoV-2 spike. The CDR3 is 24 amino acids. V dropped 0 bases and J dropped 7 bases, with 40 bases sitting between them. Germline lookup yields CDR1 LGHNT and CDR2 FRNRAP. This clone was seen once. What it recognizes is unknown. Data came from immunoSEQ multiplex PCR; TCRdb stores just in-frame clones and leaves some out. The sample lists around 270,000 clones, 70% to 90% occurring once.

The source was peripheral blood, collected in a trial of Ad26.COV2.S vaccine versus placebo. This clonotype was obtained from a person between 18 and 60 years old who received the Ad26.COV2.S COVID-19 vaccine or a placebo. This chain links TRBV12-5 with TRBJ2-1, with D perhaps matching TRBD1 or TRBD2 (9 bases each). Here the CDR3 DNA reads TGTGCTAGTGGTTTGGTCCCGGACAGGGGAGGCTTGATGACGAGCGGGAGGAGGAGAAATGAGCAGTTCTTC. Translated, it gives CASGLVPDRGGLMTSGRRRNEQFF.